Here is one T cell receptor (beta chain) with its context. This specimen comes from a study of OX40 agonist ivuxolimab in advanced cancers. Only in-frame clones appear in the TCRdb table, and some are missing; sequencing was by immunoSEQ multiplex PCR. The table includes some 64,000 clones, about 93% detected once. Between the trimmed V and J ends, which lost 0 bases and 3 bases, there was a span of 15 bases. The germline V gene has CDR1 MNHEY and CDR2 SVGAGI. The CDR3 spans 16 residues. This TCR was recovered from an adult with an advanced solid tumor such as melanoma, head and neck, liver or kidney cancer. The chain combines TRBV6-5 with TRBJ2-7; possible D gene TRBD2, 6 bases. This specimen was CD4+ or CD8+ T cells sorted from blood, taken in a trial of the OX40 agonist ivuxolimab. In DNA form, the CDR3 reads TGTGCCAGCAGTTACTCCCTTACGGGAGCTATCTACGAGCAGTACTTC. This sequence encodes CASSYSLTGAIYEQYF.